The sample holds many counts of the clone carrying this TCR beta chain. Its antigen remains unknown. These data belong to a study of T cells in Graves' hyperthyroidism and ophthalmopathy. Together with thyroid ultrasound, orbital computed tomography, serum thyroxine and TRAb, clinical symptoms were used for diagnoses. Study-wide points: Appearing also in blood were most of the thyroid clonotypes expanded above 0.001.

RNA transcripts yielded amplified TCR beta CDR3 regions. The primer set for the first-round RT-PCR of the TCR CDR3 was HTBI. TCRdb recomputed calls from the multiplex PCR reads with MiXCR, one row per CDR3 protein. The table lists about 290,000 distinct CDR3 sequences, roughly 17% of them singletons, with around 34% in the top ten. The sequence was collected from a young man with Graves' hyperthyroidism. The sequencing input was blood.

CDR3 loop: CASSPPLADSYEQYF. The DNA of the CDR3 is TGTGCCAGCAGCCCACCATTAGCGGATTCCTACGAGCAGTACTTC. This chain connects TRBV5-8 to TRBJ2-7, with D possibly matching TRBD2 (6 bases). Deletions cut 4 bases from V and 1 base from J, with 15 bases between. The CDR3 has 15 amino acids. Germline V gene lookup returns CDR1 SGHTS and CDR2 YDEGEE.